These T cell receptor beta chains were read from a single sample in a study of cytomegalovirus exposure and HLA in healthy donors. Generated by immunoSEQ multiplex PCR, the TCRdb table keeps only in-frame clones and is missing some. The repertoire holds some 97,000 clones, with around 75% as singletons. Specimen: PBMCs. Every receptor here comes from a woman younger than 35 in good health and CMV-seropositive. CDR3s include the opening cysteine and the closing phenylalanine or tryptophan. A D gene is named only where the DNA matches it firmly. A clone size is listed for some rows: how often the clone was seen (once, few, many), or a class if it is expanded.

d_call,clone_size,v_call,cdr3_length,j_call,cdr3_nt,cdr3_aa
TRBD2,.,TRBV14,15,TRBJ2-5,TGTGCCAGCAGCCCACTAGCGGGAGGAGGGGAGACCCAGTACTTC,CASSPLAGGGETQYF
.,.,TRBV7-2,16,TRBJ2-2,TGTGCCAGCAGCTTAGGCGACTATACGAACACCGGGGAGCTGTTTTTT,CASSLGDYTNTGELFF
TRBD2,.,TRBV5-6,17,TRBJ2-7,TGTGCCAGCAGCTTGGCCTCGGGGGGGGCAGTCCGGGCCGAGCAGTACTTC,CASSLASGGAVRAEQYF
TRBD2,.,TRBV15,14,TRBJ2-5,TGTGCCACCAGCAGGCGGGCGGGAGGGGAGACCCAGTACTTC,CATSRRAGGETQYF
.,.,TRBV5-6,15,TRBJ2-7,TGTGCCAGCAGCTTGGGGTTGGGACACTTCTACGAGCAGTACTTC,CASSLGLGHFYEQYF
TRBD2,few,TRBV4-3,16,TRBJ2-7,TGCGCCAGCAGCCAAGAACTGCGGAGCGGGACCTACGAGCAGTACTTC,CASSQELRSGTYEQYF
TRBD1,.,TRBV6-5,14,TRBJ2-5,TGTGCCAGCAGTTACTCCGACAGGGTAGAGACCCAGTACTTC,CASSYSDRVETQYF
TRBD2,few,TRBV7-3,14,TRBJ2-1,TGTGCCAGCAGCCGGACTAGCGGGAGCGGTGAGCAGTTCTTC,CASSRTSGSGEQFF
TRBD1,.,TRBV6-1,14,TRBJ1-1,TGTGCCAGCAGTGAGGACAGGGGATCCACTGAAGCTTTCTTT,CASSEDRGSTEAFF
TRBD2,.,TRBV11-2,16,TRBJ2-3,TGTGCCAGCAGCTTAGATCGGGGGGGAGGTACAGATACGCAGTATTTT,CASSLDRGGGTDTQYF
TRBD1,.,TRBV5-8,16,TRBJ2-1,TGTGCCAGCAGCTTGTACAGGGGAGATTCCTACAATGAGCAGTTCTTC,CASSLYRGDSYNEQFF